The 23 T cell receptor beta chains presented below share a single source sample, sequenced in a study of T cell responses to AZD1222 COVID-19 vaccine. Using immunoSEQ multiplex PCR, the repertoire was profiled, and TCRdb retains in-frame clones only, with some absent. The data contain 150,000 to 200,000 clones, roughly 92% of them singletons. The sequenced sample was peripheral blood, obtained 28 days after the second AZD1222 dose. These receptors all come from an adult who received the AZD1222 COVID-19 vaccine.

This clone was recorded a few times. The chain uses TRBV6-5 and TRBJ2-7, with D perhaps assigned TRBD1 or TRBD2 (5 bases each). Trimming shortened V by 7 bases and J by 5 bases, and 18 bases separated the two germline ends. The CDR3 contains 14 residues. Germline-derived CDR1 and CDR2 are MNHEY and SVGAGI. Here the CDR3 DNA reads TGTGCCAGCACCGGGGAGACAGATACCCACGAGCAGTACTTC. This encodes CASTGETDTHEQYF.

The CDR3 is CSVSGMTDTQYF. The CDR3 DNA is TGCAGCGTCTCAGGGATGACAGATACGCAGTATTTT. The chain couples TRBV29-1 to TRBJ2-3; D may be TRBD1 (5 bases). Trimming took 6 bases from V and 3 from J, leaving 10 bases between them. From germline, CDR1 is SQVTM and CDR2 ANQGSEA. The CDR3 has 12 amino acids.

The chain couples TRBV27 to TRBJ2-7, with D tentatively TRBD2 (5 bases). V shed 3 bases and J shed 3 bases, with 18 bases lying between them. This CDR3 region has 16 residues. CDR1 is MNHEY, CDR2 SMNVEV, per germline (reference sequence). CDR3 protein: CASSFFAGVAGYEQYF. The CDR3 region has the DNA TGTGCCAGCAGTTTCTTTGCCGGGGTGGCGGGCTACGAGCAGTACTTC.

This clone was counted only a few times. The chain recombines TRBV6-2 or TRBV6-3 with TRBJ2-7; D remains unclear. The V gene's germline CDR1 is MNHEY and CDR2 SVGEGT. The CDR3 runs to 10 residues. Trimming took off 5 bases at V and 3 bases at J, with 2 bases between the two ends. The CDR3 sequence is CASSNYEQYF. The DNA for the CDR3 is TGTGCCAGCAGTAACTACGAGCAGTACTTC.

The rearrangement links TRBV18 to TRBJ1-1; D call uncertain. V lost 7 bases to trimming and J lost 2 bases, with 8 bases between them. CDR3 length equals 12 residues. CDR1 is KGHSH and CDR2 is LQKENI in the germline V gene. CDR3 nucleotides: TGTGCCAGCTATTCGACAAACACTGAAGCTTTCTTT. Translation: CASYSTNTEAFF.

The gene calls are TRBV4-1 and TRBJ2-7; the match to TRBD1 covers 11 bases. CDR3 length: 17 residues. Unmatched junction bases numbered 10, after V lost 4 bases and J lost 2 bases. The V gene's germline CDR1 is MGHRA and CDR2 YSYEKL. CDR3 sequence (DNA): TGCGCCAGCAGCCTACGATTGGGACAGGGGGGGACCTACGAGCAGTACTTC. Protein: CASSLRLGQGGTYEQYF.

CDR3 amino acids: CASSDPSYLSPGGVVNTEAFF. The DNA of the CDR3 is TGTGCCAGCAGTGACCCCTCATACCTTTCGCCAGGGGGTGTAGTGAACACTGAAGCTTTCTTT. V and J are TRBV2 and TRBJ1-1, with 7 bases that match TRBD1. The CDR3 runs 21 residues. Germline CDR1 and CDR2: SNHLY and FYNNEI. The V segment lost 3 bases and the J segment 0 bases; nucleotides outside the gene matches: 22.

The chain links TRBV19 to TRBJ2-3; 8 bases match TRBD2. The CDR3 length is 16 residues. Germline trimming cut 3 bases from V and 2 bases from J; bases unmatched to any gene: 7. The V gene's germline CDR1 is LNHDA and CDR2 SQIVND (reference sequence). The CDR3 here is CASSMGGGRFTDTQYF. The CDR3 DNA reads TGTGCCAGTAGTATGGGTGGCGGGAGGTTCACAGATACGCAGTATTTT.

Comments on this clone: Other DNA sequences in the sample encode the same CDR3. This chain connects TRBV9 to TRBJ2-3; D might be TRBD1 or TRBD2, each matching 5 bases. Germline V gene sequence: CDR1 SGDLS, CDR2 YYNGEE. V lost 0 bases to trimming and J lost 0 bases, with 8 bases between them. This CDR3 is 15 amino acids long. Here the CDR3 DNA reads TGTGCCAGCAGCGTAGGGGGCGGGAGCACAGATACGCAGTATTTT. This codes for CASSVGGGSTDTQYF.

This chain joins TRBV5-6 and TRBJ1-6, with D perhaps TRBD1 (6 bases). Germline V CDR1 and CDR2: SGHDT, YYEEEE. Trimming took off 4 bases at V and 6 bases at J, with 17 bases between the two ends. There are 16 residues in the CDR3. The CDR3 nucleotides read TGTGCCAGCAGCCCCTTGGGGGCCGTGCTTAATTCACCCCTCCACTTT. The encoded protein is CASSPLGAVLNSPLHF.

Here the CDR3 reads CASSQGLAGPLEQYF. The CDR3 nucleotides read TGTGCCAGCAGCCAAGGGCTAGCGGGACCGCTGGAGCAGTACTTC. This chain uses TRBV3-1 (or the pseudogene TRBV3-2) with TRBJ2-7; 9 positions agree with TRBD2. The germline CDR1 and CDR2 sequences are LGHDT and YNNKEL (reference sequence). The ends lost 1 base at V and 7 bases at J; junction bases unmatched: 8. This CDR3 comprises 15 residues.

This clone showed up just a few times. This chain connects TRBV5-1 to TRBJ1-1, with TRBD1 matching 7 bases. CDR1 is SGHRS and CDR2 is YFSETQ in the germline V gene. Unmatched junction bases numbered 8, after V lost 5 bases and J lost 4 bases. This CDR3 region has 14 residues. The CDR3: CASSLGGAGTEAFF. The CDR3 DNA sequence: TGCGCCAGCAGTCTAGGGGGCGCTGGCACTGAAGCTTTCTTT.

The chain recombines TRBV7-9 with TRBJ2-5; D possibly matches TRBD1 or TRBD2 (5 bases each). V was clipped by 3 bases and J by 5 bases, with 10 bases between them. From germline, CDR1 is SEHNR and CDR2 FQNEAQ (reference sequence). The CDR3 runs 13 residues. The CDR3 region has the DNA TGTGCCAGCAGCTTGAACAGGAGGGAGACCCAGTACTTC. Amino acids: CASSLNRRETQYF.

The chain employs TRBV24-1 and TRBJ2-3, with D unclear. This CDR3 region has 15 residues. Germline lookup yields CDR1 KGHDR and CDR2 SFDVKD. The V end lost 5 bases, the J end lost 6 bases, and 17 bases lay between the germline ends. The CDR3 protein is CATSVGSGRADTQYF. The CDR3 DNA follows: TGTGCCACCAGTGTTGGCTCTGGAAGGGCGGATACGCAGTATTTT.

The rearrangement links TRBV7-6 to TRBJ1-4; weak D call: TRBD1 (5 bases). V lost 3 bases to trimming and J lost 7 bases, with 9 bases between them. Germline CDR1 is SGHVS and CDR2 is FNYEAQ. The CDR3 has 13 amino acids. The CDR3 DNA reads as TGTGCCAGCAGCTTCAGGGCCTCTGAAAAACTGTTTTTT. This translates into CASSFRASEKLFF.

The chain employs TRBV12-3 or TRBV12-4 and TRBJ2-7; a possible D gene is TRBD1 (5 bases). The CDR3 covers 11 residues. The germline V and J ends were trimmed by 6 bases and 4 bases, with 7 bases remaining between them. The chain's CDR3 is CASSHRYEQYF. The CDR3 DNA reads TGTGCCAGCAGCCACAGGTACGAGCAGTACTTC.

This sequence joins TRBV6-5 and TRBJ2-1; a weak D match, TRBD1 (5 bases). Trimming cost V 4 bases and J 2 bases, with 12 bases left between them. Per the germline V gene, CDR1 is MNHEY and CDR2 is SVGAGI. The CDR3 covers 15 residues. The CDR3 region is CASSFDSGPYNEQFF. The CDR3 DNA reads as TGTGCCAGCAGTTTCGACAGTGGACCCTACAATGAGCAGTTCTTC.

The chain recombines TRBV18 with TRBJ1-2; D may be TRBD1 (5 bases). The V gene's germline CDR1 is KGHSH and CDR2 LQKENI. Trimming pared 5 bases from V and 0 bases from J, leaving 10 bases between. The CDR3 spans 14 residues. CDR3 in DNA: TGTGCCAGCTCAGCGACAGAAGCTAACTATGGCTACACCTTC. This translates into CASSATEANYGYTF. Filled out from reference TRBV18 and TRBJ1-2, the complete variable domain reads NAGVMQNPRHLVRRRGQEARLRCSPMKGHSHVYWYRQLPEEGLKFMVYLQKENIIDESGMPKERFSAEFPKEGPSILRIQQVVRGDSAAYFCASSATEANYGYTFGSGTRLTVV.

The gene calls are TRBV30 and TRBJ2-7; tentatively, D is TRBD2 (6 bases). CDR1 is GTSNPN, CDR2 SVGIG, per germline (reference sequence). V was cut by 0 bases and J by 0 bases, with 9 bases left in between. The CDR3 length is 14 residues. The CDR3 is CAWSVGGYSYEQYF. The CDR3 region has the DNA TGTGCCTGGAGTGTGGGGGGTTACTCCTACGAGCAGTACTTC.

The DNA of the CDR3 is TGCGCCAGCAGCGATTCACGAGATACGCAGTATTTT. It codes for CASSDSRDTQYF. V usage is TRBV5-1 and J usage is TRBJ2-3; D remains ambiguous. Per the germline V gene, CDR1 is SGHRS and CDR2 is YFSETQ. The CDR3 sequence is 12 residues long. V lost 4 bases, J lost 5 bases, and 8 bases lay in between.

V gene TRBV15 combines with J gene TRBJ2-7, with D unclear. Germline values: CDR1 LNHNV, CDR2 YYDKDF (reference sequence). This CDR3 has 13 residues. V lost 8 bases, J lost 1 base, and 12 bases lay in between. The CDR3 loop reads CATARASSYEQYF. DNA of the CDR3: TGTGCCACCGCAAGGGCCAGTTCCTACGAGCAGTACTTC.

The rearrangement links TRBV7-8 to TRBJ1-5; 8 positions match TRBD1. The CDR3 totals 15 residues. The germline V gene encodes CDR1 SGHVS and CDR2 FQNEAQ. Unmatched junction bases numbered 6, after V lost 4 bases and J lost 4 bases. CDR3 DNA sequence: TGTGCCAGCAGCTACAGGACAGGGCGTAATCAGCCCCAGCATTTT. Its protein is CASSYRTGRNQPQHF.

The chain carries TRBV11-2 and TRBJ2-5; D is undetermined. CDR1 is SGHAT, CDR2 FQNNGV, per germline. CDR3 size: 13 residues. With 5 bases removed from V and 4 bases from J, the gap between germline ends came to 11 bases. This CDR3 reads CASSTRLGETQYF. The DNA of the CDR3 is TGTGCCAGCAGCACTCGACTCGGAGAGACCCAGTACTTC.